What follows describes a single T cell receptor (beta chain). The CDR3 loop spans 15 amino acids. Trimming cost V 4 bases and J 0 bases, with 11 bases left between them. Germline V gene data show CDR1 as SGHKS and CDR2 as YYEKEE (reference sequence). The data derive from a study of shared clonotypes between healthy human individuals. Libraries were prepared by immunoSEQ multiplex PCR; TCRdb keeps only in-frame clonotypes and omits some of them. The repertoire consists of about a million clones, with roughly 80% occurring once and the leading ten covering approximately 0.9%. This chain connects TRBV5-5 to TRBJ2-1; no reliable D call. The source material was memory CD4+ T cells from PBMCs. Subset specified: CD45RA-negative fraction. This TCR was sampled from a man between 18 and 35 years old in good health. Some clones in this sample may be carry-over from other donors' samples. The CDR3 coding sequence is TGTGCCAGCAGCGGCGACATCTACTCCTACAATGAGCAGTTCTTC. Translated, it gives CASSGDIYSYNEQFF.